What follows are 30 T cell receptor beta chains derived from one specimen sequenced in a study of blood T cell repertoires in COVID-19. The data were produced by immunoSEQ multiplex PCR, yet TCRdb's version contains in-frame clones alone and is incomplete. The table lists under 200,000 clones, roughly 79% of them singletons. Sequencing was carried out using peripheral blood. Receptor source: a man in his fifties or sixties with active or convalescent COVID-19.

The rearrangement links TRBV5-1 to TRBJ1-4, with D possibly matching TRBD1 (6 bases). This CDR3 contains 14 residues. V lost 4 bases, J lost 3 bases, and 10 bases lay in between. In germline, CDR1 is SGHRS, CDR2 YFSETQ. CDR3 coding DNA: TGCGCCAGCAGCGTACAGGGTGCTAATGAAAAACTGTTTTTT. As protein: CASSVQGANEKLFF.

V gene TRBV5-6 combines with J gene TRBJ1-2; D remains ambiguous. This CDR3 contains 12 residues. V dropped 4 bases and J dropped 8 bases, with 12 bases sitting between them. Germline-derived CDR1 and CDR2 are SGHDT and YYEEEE. The CDR3: CASSTRGLGYTF. The CDR3 DNA reads TGTGCCAGCAGCACCAGAGGTCTCGGCTACACCTTC.

Ten or more counts support this clone. This chain uses TRBV29-1 with TRBJ2-7; D possibly corresponds to TRBD1 (6 bases). This CDR3 contains 13 residues. With 5 bases removed from V and 6 bases from J, the gap between germline ends came to 17 bases. CDR1 is SQVTM and CDR2 is ANQGSEA in the germline V gene. The CDR3 region has the DNA TGCAGCGTTCATAAGCCGGGACAAACCGAGCAGTACTTC. Translating gives CSVHKPGQTEQYF.

The chain employs TRBV5-1 and TRBJ2-1; D possibly corresponds to TRBD1 (6 bases). V gave up 3 bases and J gave up 8 bases, with 18 bases separating them. Germline CDR1 is SGHRS and CDR2 is YFSETQ. The CDR3 has 15 residues. CDR3 in DNA: TGCGCCAGCAGCTCAGGGGCATCTAGAACCGATGAGCAGTTCTTC. This codes for CASSSGASRTDEQFF.

This rearrangement joins TRBV20-1 to TRBJ2-7; 11 bases align to TRBD1. Germline trimming cut 8 bases from V and 5 bases from J; bases unmatched to any gene: 2. The CDR3 covers 11 residues. The germline V gene has CDR1 DFQATT and CDR2 SNEGSKA (reference sequence). The CDR3 region is CSSDRGHEQYF. CDR3 DNA: TGCAGTTCGGACAGGGGGCACGAGCAGTACTTC.

This chain uses TRBV7-9 with TRBJ2-3; the D is unclear. The V gene lost 5 bases and the J gene lost 5 bases, with 11 bases spanning the gap. The CDR3 is 13 amino acids. Germline V gene sequence: CDR1 SEHNR, CDR2 FQNEAQ (reference sequence). DNA of the CDR3: TGTGCCAGCAGCCCCTCAGCAGGAGATACGCAGTATTTT. Protein product: CASSPSAGDTQYF. Filled out from reference TRBV7-9 and TRBJ2-3, the complete variable domain reads DTGVSQNPRHKITKRGQNVTFRCDPISEHNRLYWYRQTLGQGPEFLTYFQNEAQLEKSRLLSDRFSAERPKGSFSTLEIQRTEQGDSAMYLCASSPSAGDTQYFGPGTRLTVL.

The chain joins TRBV4-2 to TRBJ2-7; perhaps TRBD1 as D (6 bases). The V end lost 0 bases, the J end lost 2 bases, and 14 bases lay between the germline ends. Germline V gene sequence: CDR1 LGHNA, CDR2 YNFKEQ. The CDR3 sequence is 16 residues long. The CDR3 sequence: CASSQEAWDTPYEQYF. CDR3 DNA: TGTGCCAGCAGCCAAGAGGCGTGGGACACCCCCTACGAGCAGTACTTC.

The sample holds a few counts of this clone. The rearrangement links TRBV6-2 or TRBV6-3 to TRBJ2-4; D gene unclear. V shed 4 bases and J shed 8 bases, with 9 bases lying between them. CDR1 MNHEY and CDR2 SVGEGT come from the germline V gene. The CDR3 extends over 12 amino acids. CDR3 coding DNA: TGTGCCAGCAGTTTTACTAAGGACATTCAGTACTTC. It codes for CASSFTKDIQYF.

The CDR3 bases are TGTGCCAGTAGTATATGGCGGGGGTCGGATCAGCCCCAGCATTTT. Translation gives CASSIWRGSDQPQHF. The gene calls are TRBV19 and TRBJ1-5, with D perhaps TRBD1 (5 bases). The CDR3 runs to 15 residues. Per germline, CDR1 LNHDA and CDR2 SQIVND (reference sequence). V lost 2 bases and J 5 bases, leaving 13 bases between the germline ends.

The V call is TRBV28, the J call TRBJ2-7, with 9 bases that match TRBD1. The V segment lost 6 bases and the J segment 3 bases; nucleotides outside the gene matches: 12. Germline V gives CDR1 MDHEN, CDR2 SYDVKM. The CDR3 consists of 16 residues. The CDR3 DNA follows: TGTGCCAGCAGCTCTGCCGGGGGGACAGGGAGCTACGAGCAGTACTTC. It translates to CASSSAGGTGSYEQYF. The whole variable domain, remainder taken from reference TRBV28 and TRBJ2-7, is DVKVTQSSRYLVKRTGEKVFLECVQDMDHENMFWYRQDPGLGLRLIYFSYDVKMKEKGDIPEGYSVSREKKERFSLILESASTNQTSMYLCASSSAGGTGSYEQYFGPGTRLTVT.

Written as DNA, the CDR3 is TGTGCCAGCAGACAGGTTACGAACACTGAAGCTTTCTTT. It codes for CASRQVTNTEAFF. The V and J genes are TRBV28 and TRBJ1-1; D is possibly TRBD1 (5 bases). Germline V gene data show CDR1 as MDHEN and CDR2 as SYDVKM. With 6 bases removed from V and 1 base from J, the gap between germline ends came to 9 bases. CDR3 length: 13 residues.

The CDR3 spells CASSVGMRSPSGLWGKSGTGELFF. The CDR3, as DNA: TGTGCCAGCAGCGTCGGTATGAGGTCGCCTAGCGGGTTATGGGGGAAAAGTGGCACCGGGGAGCTGTTTTTT. The chain employs TRBV9 and TRBJ2-2; TRBD2 aligns across 8 bases. From germline, CDR1 is SGDLS and CDR2 YYNGEE. V was clipped by 2 bases and J by 4 bases; unmatched bases: 31. CDR3 length: 24 amino acids.

The rearrangement uses TRBV11-3 and TRBJ2-4; tentatively, D is TRBD2 (6 bases). Germline CDR1 and CDR2: SGHNT and YENEEA. This CDR3 region has 14 residues. V was shortened by 1 base and J by 8 bases, with 12 bases between the two germline ends. This chain's CDR3 is CASSLGRGFDIQYF. The DNA of the CDR3 is TGTGCCAGCAGCTTAGGTCGGGGGTTCGACATTCAGTACTTC.

For this clone: The same CDR3 can be traced to other DNA sequences in this sample. The rearrangement uses TRBV18 and TRBJ2-3, with 11 bases aligning to TRBD2. The trim removed 2 bases at V and 1 base at J, leaving 2 bases unmatched. Germline assignment: CDR1 KGHSH and CDR2 LQKENI. This CDR3 spans 16 amino acids. The chain's CDR3 is CASSPGTSGRTDTQYF. CDR3 bases: TGTGCCAGCTCACCAGGGACTAGCGGACGCACAGATACGCAGTATTTT.

This clone was counted a single time. The rearrangement joins TRBV27 to TRBJ2-1, with 8 bases that match TRBD1. V trimming: 6 bases; J trimming: 7 bases; junction bases outside the gene matches: 8. The germline gives CDR1 MNHEY, CDR2 SMNVEV (reference sequence). This CDR3 contains 14 residues. The CDR3 DNA sequence: TGTGCCAGCAGCCTCGCAGGGGGCTCGAATGAGCAGTTCTTC. Residues: CASSLAGGSNEQFF.

V gene TRBV6-2 or TRBV6-3 combines with J gene TRBJ2-3, with D possibly matching TRBD2 (6 bases). Trimming stripped 6 bases from V and 6 bases from J, with 19 bases between. Per the germline V gene, CDR1 is MNHEY and CDR2 is SVGEGT. The CDR3 spans 15 residues. DNA for the CDR3: TGTGCCAGCAGCCCCGCGGGAAGCCTTAGGGATACGCAGTATTTT. Translated, it gives CASSPAGSLRDTQYF.

This clone was seen only once. The chain has TRBV7-9 and TRBJ2-1; a weak D match, TRBD2 (5 bases). V was shortened by 1 base and J by 3 bases, with 10 bases between the two germline ends. Looked up from germline, CDR1 is SEHNR and CDR2 is FQNEAQ (reference sequence). The CDR3 is 15 residues long. CDR3 nucleotides: TGTGCCAGCAGCTTAGTTCACGGGAACTACAATGAGCAGTTCTTC. This encodes CASSLVHGNYNEQFF.

V gene TRBV5-6 combines with J gene TRBJ2-6, with 7 positions matching TRBD1. The CDR3 is made up of 17 amino acids. Germline CDR1 reads SGHDT; CDR2 reads YYEEEE. V lost 2 bases and J lost 0; bases outside the gene matches: 5. CDR3 in DNA: TGTGCCAGCAGCTTAGGGACAGCCTACTCTGGGGCCAACGTCCTGACTTTC. It yields the protein CASSLGTAYSGANVLTF.

The J gene is TRBJ2-3, the V gene TRBV6-5; possible D gene TRBD1, 6 bases. Germline CDR1 and CDR2: MNHEY and SVGAGI. This CDR3 is 14 amino acids long. V was pared by 8 bases and J by 6 bases, with 18 bases between. CDR3 region: CASAQGQGPDTQYF. CDR3 sequence (DNA): TGTGCCAGCGCCCAGGGGCAGGGGCCCGATACGCAGTATTTT.

CDR3 protein: CASSYGLAGVNEQYF. As DNA, the CDR3 is TGTGCCAGCAGCTACGGACTAGCGGGAGTTAACGAGCAGTACTTC. The chain links TRBV5-4 to TRBJ2-7; 13 nucleotides line up with TRBD2. This CDR3 contains 15 residues. Germline V gene lookup returns CDR1 SGHNT and CDR2 YYREEE (reference sequence). The V segment lost 3 bases and the J segment 5 bases; nucleotides outside the gene matches: 5.

V usage is TRBV6-4 and J usage is TRBJ1-5; the D is unclear. The CDR3 extends over 18 amino acids. Germline CDR1 MRHNA, CDR2 SNTAGT. V lost 2 bases to trimming and J lost 4 bases, with 21 bases between them. The CDR3 is CASSDDVLAGGNNQPQHF. Here the CDR3 DNA reads TGTGCCAGCAGTGACGATGTGTTGGCAGGAGGCAATAATCAGCCCCAGCATTTT.

The chain uses TRBV27 and TRBJ1-2; unclear D gene. Trimming took off 3 bases at V and 8 bases at J, with 13 bases between the two ends. The CDR3 sequence is 13 residues long. In germline, CDR1 is MNHEY, CDR2 SMNVEV (reference sequence). The CDR3 protein is CASSFGSFRGYTF. The DNA for the CDR3 is TGTGCCAGCAGTTTCGGTTCCTTTCGGGGCTACACCTTC.

The chain uses TRBV7-8 and TRBJ2-2; the D is unclear. Per the germline V gene, CDR1 is SGHVS and CDR2 is FQNEAQ. The CDR3 has 13 amino acids. Trimming shortened V by 7 bases and J by 5 bases, and 11 bases separated the two germline ends. In nucleotides, the CDR3 is TGTGCCAGCATCTACTTGAAGACCGGGGAGCTGTTTTTT. It is translated as CASIYLKTGELFF.

The table lists this clone with a few counts. This chain connects TRBV6-5 to TRBJ2-1; no clear D gene. V was trimmed by 10 bases and J by 7 bases, leaving 17 bases between them. Germline CDR1 is MNHEY and CDR2 is SVGAGI. This CDR3 comprises 13 residues. CDR3 DNA sequence: TGTGCCAACTTAGCTAGTTTATTTAATGAGCAGTTCTTC. Translation: CANLASLFNEQFF.

This sequence joins TRBV4-3 and TRBJ1-5; 7 nucleotides line up with TRBD1. V was clipped by 4 bases and J by 7 bases; unmatched bases: 13. There are 16 residues in the CDR3. The V gene's germline CDR1 is LGHNA and CDR2 YSLEER. Written as DNA, the CDR3 is TGCGCCAGCAGCCTATCCAGGGGGGATAGGAGCCAGCCCCAGCATTTT. It translates to CASSLSRGDRSQPQHF.

The chain carries TRBV5-5 and TRBJ2-7; 9 bases are a match to TRBD1. V shed 2 bases and J 7 bases; nucleotides not matched to a gene: 10. The CDR3 is 15 residues long. Germline-derived CDR1 and CDR2 are SGHKS and YYEKEE (reference sequence). CDR3 residues: CASSFTGTGRGEQYF. CDR3 in DNA: TGTGCCAGCAGCTTCACCGGGACAGGGCGAGGAGAGCAGTACTTC.

The V call is TRBV6-5, the J call TRBJ1-2; 8 bases agree with TRBD1. The CDR3 covers 15 residues. With 4 bases clipped from V and 8 bases from J, the junction kept 12 bases outside the gene matches. Germline lookup yields CDR1 MNHEY and CDR2 SVGAGI. This chain's CDR3 is CASSFLRTGWYGYTF. The CDR3 nucleotides read TGTGCCAGCAGTTTTCTTCGGACAGGGTGGTACGGCTACACCTTC.

This chain joins TRBV28 and TRBJ2-7, with a weak D call TRBD1 (6 bases). Germline CDR1 MDHEN, CDR2 SYDVKM. Deletions cut 6 bases from V and 3 bases from J, with 15 bases between. The CDR3 loop spans 14 amino acids. This CDR3 reads CASRPPGQSYEQYF. CDR3 coding DNA: TGTGCCAGCAGGCCGCCGGGACAAAGCTACGAGCAGTACTTC.

The chain carries TRBV27 and TRBJ2-7, with TRBD2 as a possible D gene (7 bases). V was trimmed by 7 bases and J by 7 bases, leaving 26 bases between them. Germline V gene lookup returns CDR1 MNHEY and CDR2 SMNVEV (reference sequence). The CDR3 covers 16 residues. The CDR3 loop is CASIPTSVGGLGEQYF. The CDR3 coding sequence is TGTGCCAGCATTCCCACCTCGGTGGGGGGGCTGGGAGAGCAGTACTTC.

The table lists this clone with a few counts. The genes are TRBV18 and TRBJ2-7, with TRBD2 identical over 8 bases. The CDR3 loop spans 15 amino acids. In germline, CDR1 is KGHSH, CDR2 LQKENI. The J segment lost 6 bases and the V segment lost 0 bases, leaving 7 bases of the junction unmatched. CDR3 DNA: TGTGCCAGCTCACCACCGAGCGGGAGCTTGTTCGAGCAGTACTTC. The encoded protein is CASSPPSGSLFEQYF.